The rows below give T cell receptor beta chains drawn from one sample of a study of tumor-infiltrating T cells and Merkel cell polyomavirus. Here immunoSEQ multiplex PCR was the method, and the copy in TCRdb shows in-frame clones only, minus some. The table lists 20,000 to 30,000 clones, 87% of them singletons. Source material: lymph node tissue. The receptors were sampled from a man between 50 and 59 years old with Merkel cell carcinoma. CDR3s include the opening cysteine and the closing phenylalanine or tryptophan. Each record gives: D gene, clone size, J gene, V gene, CDR3 DNA, CDR3 protein. A D gene is named only where the DNA matches it firmly. Size is omitted from some rows. Given values are once, few, many or a class for expanded clones.

>TRBD2|NA|TRBJ2-2|TRBV7-9
TGTGCCAGCAGCCTTGGGACTAGAGGAACCGGGGAGCTGTTTTTT
CASSLGTRGTGELFF
>NA|NA|TRBJ2-3|TRBV11-3
TGTGCCAGCAGCTTAGATGGGGCAGTCACAGATACGCAGTATTTT
CASSLDGAVTDTQYF
>NA|NA|TRBJ2-2|TRBV7-2
TGTGCCAGCAGCTTAGAAGGGGGTGCCGGGGAGCTGTTTTTT
CASSLEGGAGELFF
>NA|NA|TRBJ2-2|TRBV9
TGTGCCAGCAGCCCCCGACAGGCGGGGAGGGGACCCGGGGAGCTGTTTTTT
CASSPRQAGRGPGELFF
>NA|NA|TRBJ2-7|TRBV28
TGTGCCAGCAGTTTAAACCCCAGCGAGCAGTACTTC
CASSLNPSEQYF
>TRBD2|NA|TRBJ2-1|TRBV5-4
TGTGCCAGCAGCCTCAGGATGAGGGCTAGCGGGAAAGGGGAGCAGTTCTTC
CASSLRMRASGKGEQFF
>TRBD1|few|TRBJ1-2|TRBV29-1
TGCAGCGTTCTGGACAGGTCGAAAAACTATGGCTACACCTTC
CSVLDRSKNYGYTF
>TRBD2|NA|TRBJ2-3|TRBV28
TGTGCCAGCAGTTCAAGCGGGGGGGAAGATACGCAGTATTTT
CASSSSGGEDTQYF
>TRBD1|NA|TRBJ1-1|TRBV6-5
TGTGCCAGCAGTTACTACCAGGGGGGAACTGAAGCTTTCTTT
CASSYYQGGTEAFF
>NA|NA|TRBJ2-3|TRBV28
TGTGCCAGCAGTTCACAGGGAGCAGATACGCAGTATTTT
CASSSQGADTQYF
>TRBD1|once|TRBJ1-6|TRBV28
TGTGCCAGCAGTTGGCTAACAGGGGAGCTTTATAATTCACCCCTCCACTTT
CASSWLTGELYNSPLHF
>TRBD1|NA|TRBJ2-7|TRBV6-6
TGTGCCAGCAGTAAAGACAGGGTAGAGCAGTACTTC
CASSKDRVEQYF
>NA|NA|TRBJ2-7|TRBV10-3
TGTGCCATCAGTGAGAGGGGAGGCTACGAGCAGTACTTC
CAISERGGYEQYF
>TRBD2|NA|TRBJ2-1|TRBV2
TGTGCCAGCAGTGGACTAGCGGGTTCTTACAATGAGCAGTTCTTC
CASSGLAGSYNEQFF
>NA|NA|TRBJ1-1|TRBV7-9
TGTGCCAGCACCACCAGGGAAAGCCCAGCTTTCTTT
CASTTRESPAFF
>TRBD1|NA|TRBJ2-6|TRBV18
TGTGCCAGCTCACCTCGGGACAGGATTTCTCTGGCGGCCAACGTCCTGACTTTC
CASSPRDRISLAANVLTF
>NA|NA|TRBJ2-3|TRBV5-1
TGCGCCAGCAGCTTTGGCGGAACTAGCACAGATACGCAGTATTTT
CASSFGGTSTDTQYF
>TRBD2|few|TRBJ2-1|TRBV5-6
TGTGCCAGCAGCTTGCCCGGGGGGGGCTACAATGAGCAGTTCTTC
CASSLPGGGYNEQFF
>NA|NA|TRBJ1-1|TRBV11-3
TGTGCCAGCTCTACAGGCTCCAACACTGAAGCTTTCTTT
CASSTGSNTEAFF
>TRBD1|NA|TRBJ1-1|TRBV27
TGTGCCAGCAGTCCACGGGACAGGGGGCGGACTGAAGCTTTCTTT
CASSPRDRGRTEAFF
>TRBD1|NA|TRBJ1-2|TRBV30
TGTGCCTGGAGCCCGGGACAGGGAACGGGCGGCTACACCTTC
CAWSPGQGTGGYTF
>TRBD1|NA|TRBJ1-1|TRBV30
TGTGCCTGGAGTGTGTTCGGGACAGGGGTGAACACTGAAGCTTTCTTT
CAWSVFGTGVNTEAFF
>NA|NA|TRBJ1-2|TRBV28
TGTGCCAGCAGTTTACATACAGGGATCTATGGCTACACCTTC
CASSLHTGIYGYTF
>NA|NA|TRBJ1-2|TRBV4-1
TGCGCCAGCAGCCAAGTTCTCAGGGACTATGGCTACACCTTC
CASSQVLRDYGYTF
>NA|NA|TRBJ1-1|TRBV9
TGTGCCAGCAGCGTTGACAGCTTGAACACTGAAGCTTTCTTT
CASSVDSLNTEAFF
>TRBD1|NA|TRBJ1-1|TRBV18
TGTGCCAGCTCACCCGACAGGGTAGGAAATGAAGCTTTCTTT
CASSPDRVGNEAFF
>TRBD1|NA|TRBJ2-7|TRBV13
TGTGCCAGCAGCCCGAACTTGGGACAGGTCGGCGAGCAGTACTTC
CASSPNLGQVGEQYF
>NA|NA|TRBJ2-5|TRBV2
TGTGCCAGCAGGGACAGCCAAGAGACCCAGTACTTC
CASRDSQETQYF
>TRBD2|once|TRBJ2-3|TRBV18
TGTGCCAGCTCACCACAGCGGGGGGCGACAGATACGCAGTATTTT
CASSPQRGATDTQYF
>NA|NA|TRBJ2-2|TRBV11-3
TGTGCCAGCAGCCCCACTACCGGGGAGCTGTTTTTT
CASSPTTGELFF
>NA|once|TRBJ1-2|TRBV9
TGTGCCAGCAGCGTAGACGAAGCCTTCTATGCGGGCTACACCTTC
CASSVDEAFYAGYTF
>NA|once|TRBJ2-6|TRBV27
TGTGCCAGCAGTCAGAGGTCTGGGGCCAACGTCCTGACTTTC
CASSQRSGANVLTF
>NA|NA|TRBJ1-5|TRBV5-1
TGCGCCAGCAGCCCCGAAAGGGGTGGAGGCAATCAGCCCCAGCATTTT
CASSPERGGGNQPQHF
>NA|few|TRBJ2-7|TRBV6-5
TGTGCCAGCAGTTTACTAGACGGGACCTACGAGCAGTACTTC
CASSLLDGTYEQYF
>TRBD1|few|TRBJ1-6|TRBV27
TGTGCCAGCAGCTCCGGCACAGGGGGAGGTTCACCCCTCCACTTT
CASSSGTGGGSPLHF
>NA|NA|TRBJ1-2|TRBV30
TGTGCCTGGAGTGTATTGGGCGTCTACACCTTC
CAWSVLGVYTF
>TRBD2|NA|TRBJ2-1|TRBV10-3
TGTGCCATCAGGGAGATAGCGGGGGGAAGTAGCTCCTACAATGAGCAGTTCTTC
CAIREIAGGSSSYNEQFF
>TRBD2|NA|TRBJ2-7|TRBV13
TGTGCCAGCAGCTCAGCGGGGGGATCCTACGAGCAGTACTTC
CASSSAGGSYEQYF
>NA|NA|TRBJ2-2|TRBV10-3
TGTGCCGGCTCTAGTCCCGCGAACACCGGGGAGCTGTTTTTT
CAGSSPANTGELFF
>NA|NA|TRBJ1-3|TRBV10-3
TGTGCCATCAGTGAGTCAGGGGAATCCATATATTTT
CAISESGESIYF
>TRBD2|medium-sized|TRBJ2-1|TRBV6-4
TGTGCCAGCAGTGAGATGGTGGTGCGGGGGGACCTTTCCTACAATGAGCAGTTCTTC
CASSEMVVRGDLSYNEQFF
>TRBD1|NA|TRBJ2-3|TRBV27
TGTGCCAGCACCTGGGGACAGGGGGCGAAGGATACGCAGTATTTT
CASTWGQGAKDTQYF
>NA|NA|TRBJ1-4|TRBV29-1
TGCAGCGTTGAATATGGGAGTAATGAAAAACTGTTTTTT
CSVEYGSNEKLFF
>NA|NA|TRBJ1-2|TRBV7-9
TGTGCCAGCAGCTTATCCAGGGGAGCCATGGTTTATGGCTACACCTTC
CASSLSRGAMVYGYTF
>NA|NA|TRBJ2-2|TRBV27
TGTGCCAGCAGTCTCTCCGCGTGGGGGCTTGGGGCGAACACCGGGGAGCTGTTTTTT
CASSLSAWGLGANTGELFF
>NA|once|TRBJ2-2|TRBV5-6
TGTGCCAGCAGCTTACCGATCCAGTCATCGAGACTATACACCGGGGAGCTGTTTTTT
CASSLPIQSSRLYTGELFF
>TRBD2|NA|TRBJ2-3|TRBV18
TGTGCCAGCTCACCAGTAGCGGGGAGCACAGATACGCAGTATTTT
CASSPVAGSTDTQYF
>NA|NA|TRBJ1-5|TRBV19
TGTGCCAGTAGTACCCGGGACATTCGCAATCAGCCCCAGCATTTT
CASSTRDIRNQPQHF
>NA|NA|TRBJ2-7|TRBV19
TGTGCCAGTAGTATTTCTAGCCCGGGAAACGAGCAGTACTTC
CASSISSPGNEQYF
>NA|NA|TRBJ1-5|TRBV19
TGTGCCAGTAGTATTCGGGGGGCCGGTGGCAATCAGCCCCAGCATTTT
CASSIRGAGGNQPQHF
>NA|NA|TRBJ1-2|TRBV19
TGTGCCAGTAGTATAGGTGGGGCCCGGGACTATGGCTACACCTTC
CASSIGGARDYGYTF